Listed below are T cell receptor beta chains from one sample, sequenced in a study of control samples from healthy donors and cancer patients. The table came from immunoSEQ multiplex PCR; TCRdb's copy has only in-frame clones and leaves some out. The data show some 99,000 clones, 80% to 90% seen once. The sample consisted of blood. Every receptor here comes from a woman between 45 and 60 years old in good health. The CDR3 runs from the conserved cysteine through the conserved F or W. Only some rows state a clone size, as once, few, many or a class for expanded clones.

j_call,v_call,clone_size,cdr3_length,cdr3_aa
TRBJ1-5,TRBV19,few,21,CASGGWAPNVPRGRSNQPQHF
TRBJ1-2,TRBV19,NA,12,CAADGAYYGYTF
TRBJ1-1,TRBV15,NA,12,CATREWNTEAFF
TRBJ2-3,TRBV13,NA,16,CASSLVRGGLPDTQYF
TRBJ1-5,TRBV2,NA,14,CASKGDIDNQPQHF
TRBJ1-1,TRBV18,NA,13,CASSPNMNTEAFF
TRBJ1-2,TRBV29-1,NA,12,CSVEAGEDGYTF
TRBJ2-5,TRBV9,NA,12,CASSRGVETQYF
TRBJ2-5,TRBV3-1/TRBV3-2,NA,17,CASSQGAPLTRQETQYF
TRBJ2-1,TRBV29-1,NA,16,CSVVPASSAVEDEQFF
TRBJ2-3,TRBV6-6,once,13,CASSRSRPDTQYF
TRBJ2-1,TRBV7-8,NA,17,CASSLAGFGTGRNEQFF
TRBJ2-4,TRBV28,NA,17,CASSFTGGGLAKNIQYF
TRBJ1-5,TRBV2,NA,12,CASSEWDQPQHF
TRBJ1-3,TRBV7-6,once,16,CASSLKGQGLGNTIYF
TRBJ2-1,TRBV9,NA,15,CASSVGGGLGNEQFF
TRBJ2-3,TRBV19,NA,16,CASSIGRGTIADTQYF
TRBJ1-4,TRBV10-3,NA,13,CATRGGGSEKLFF
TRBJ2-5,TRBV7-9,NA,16,CASSFISGGARETQYF
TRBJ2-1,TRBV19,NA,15,CASTTGGGSYNEQFF
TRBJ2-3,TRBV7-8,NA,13,CASSLTSVDTQYF
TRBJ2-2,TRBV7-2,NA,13,CASSLQVTGELFF
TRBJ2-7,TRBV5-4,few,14,CASRDLQEDYEQYF
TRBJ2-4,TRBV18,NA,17,CASSVAGTVLTKNIQYF
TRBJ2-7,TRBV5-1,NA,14,CASSLAEPGSEQYF
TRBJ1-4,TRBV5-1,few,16,CASSAKTGTDTEKLFF
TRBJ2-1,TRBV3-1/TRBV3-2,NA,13,CASRRTGLNEQFF
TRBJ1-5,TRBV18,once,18,CASSRDTRPSYSNQPQHF
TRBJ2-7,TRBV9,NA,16,CASSVGDSLSSYEQYF
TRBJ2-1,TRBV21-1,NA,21,CASTKKDPGLAGDSSYNEQFF
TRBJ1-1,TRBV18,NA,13,CASSPLQDSEAFF
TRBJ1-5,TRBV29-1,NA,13,CSVALTVNQPQHF
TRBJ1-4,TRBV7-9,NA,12,CASSLSIEKLFF
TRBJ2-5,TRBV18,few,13,CASSRQGGETQYF
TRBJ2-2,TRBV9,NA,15,CASSLKTIPPGELFF
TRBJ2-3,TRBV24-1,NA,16,CATSDEYRDTTDTQYF
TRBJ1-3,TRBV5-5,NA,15,CASSLVLVPGNTIYF
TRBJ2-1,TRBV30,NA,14,CAWTRTGGHDEQFF
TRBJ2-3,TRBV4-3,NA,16,CASSQDRRAGADTQYF
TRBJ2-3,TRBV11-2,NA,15,CASSWGRVGTDTQYF
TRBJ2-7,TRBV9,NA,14,CASSAQGVGYEQYF
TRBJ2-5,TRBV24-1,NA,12,CATSDSQETQYF
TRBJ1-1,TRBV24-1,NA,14,CATSDFREVTEAFF
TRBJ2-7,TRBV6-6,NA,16,CASSSLGLQGDNEQYF
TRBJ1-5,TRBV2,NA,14,CASVRDRGRRPQHF
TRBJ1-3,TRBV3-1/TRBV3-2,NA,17,CASSHYRSLAGGNTIYF
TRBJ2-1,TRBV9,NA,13,CASSVVGYNEQFF
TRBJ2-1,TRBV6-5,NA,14,CASSYGRAYNEQFF
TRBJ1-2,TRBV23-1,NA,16,CASSHPSGGSGLGYTF
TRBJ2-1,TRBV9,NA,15,CASSVAAGSHNEQFF
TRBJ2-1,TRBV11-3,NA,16,CASSLVKWGTVDEQFF
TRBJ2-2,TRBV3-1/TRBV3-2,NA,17,CASSQLGLAGGTGELFF